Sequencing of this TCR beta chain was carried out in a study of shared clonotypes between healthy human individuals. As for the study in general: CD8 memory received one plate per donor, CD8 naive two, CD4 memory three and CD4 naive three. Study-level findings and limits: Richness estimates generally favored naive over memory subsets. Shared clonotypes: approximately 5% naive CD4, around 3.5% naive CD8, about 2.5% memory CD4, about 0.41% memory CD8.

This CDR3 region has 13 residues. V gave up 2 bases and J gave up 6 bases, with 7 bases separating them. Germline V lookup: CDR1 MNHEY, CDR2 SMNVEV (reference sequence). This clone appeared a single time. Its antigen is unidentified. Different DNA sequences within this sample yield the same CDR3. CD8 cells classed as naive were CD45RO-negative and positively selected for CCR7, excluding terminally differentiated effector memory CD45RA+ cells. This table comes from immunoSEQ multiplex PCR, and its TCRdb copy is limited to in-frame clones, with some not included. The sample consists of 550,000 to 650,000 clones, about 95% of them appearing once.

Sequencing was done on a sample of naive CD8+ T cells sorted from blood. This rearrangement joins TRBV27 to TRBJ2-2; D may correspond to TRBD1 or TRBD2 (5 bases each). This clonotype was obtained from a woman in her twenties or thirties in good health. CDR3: CASSLGGPGELFF. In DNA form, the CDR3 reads TGTGCCAGCAGTTTAGGGGGTCCCGGGGAGCTGTTTTTT.